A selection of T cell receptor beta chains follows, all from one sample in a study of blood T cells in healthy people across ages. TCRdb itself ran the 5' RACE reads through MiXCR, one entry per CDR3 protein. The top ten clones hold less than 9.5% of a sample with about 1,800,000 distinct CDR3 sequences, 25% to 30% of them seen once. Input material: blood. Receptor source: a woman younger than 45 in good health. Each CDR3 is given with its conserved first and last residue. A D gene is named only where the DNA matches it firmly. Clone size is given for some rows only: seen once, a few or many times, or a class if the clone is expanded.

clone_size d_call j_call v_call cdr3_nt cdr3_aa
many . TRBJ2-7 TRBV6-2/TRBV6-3 TGTGCCAGCAATAAAGGGGGAAACACCTACGAGCAGTACTTC CASNKGGNTYEQYF
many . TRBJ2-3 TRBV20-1 TGCAGTGCCGTGCCTAGTGTATCGGATACGCAGTATTTT CSAVPSVSDTQYF
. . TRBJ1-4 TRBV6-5 TGTGCCAGCAGTTACGGAGAGGGGGATGAAAAACTGTTTTTT CASSYGEGDEKLFF
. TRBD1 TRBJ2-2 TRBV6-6 TGTGCCAGCAGTTACGGACAGGGTAGCACCGGGGAGCTGTTTTTT CASSYGQGSTGELFF
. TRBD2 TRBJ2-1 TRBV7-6 TGTGCCAGCAGCGGATTACTAGCGGGGGGGAACAATGAGCAGTTCTTC CASSGLLAGGNNEQFF
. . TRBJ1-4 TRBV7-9 TGTGCCAGCAGCTTAGCGCAAAGGTCTGAAAAACTGTTTTTT CASSLAQRSEKLFF
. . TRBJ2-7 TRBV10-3 TGTGCCATCAGTGGGGGGTCCTTCCGGGACCGGAGAAGATACGAGCAGTACTTC CAISGGSFRDRRRYEQYF
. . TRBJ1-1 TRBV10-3 TGTGCCATCAGTGAGTCGGGCGGGTACACTGAAGCTTTCTTT CAISESGGYTEAFF
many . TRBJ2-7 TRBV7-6 TGTGCCAGCAGTCCTTTTAGGGGGGACGAGCAGTACTTC CASSPFRGDEQYF
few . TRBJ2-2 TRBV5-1 TGCGCCAGCGCTGAGGACGGGGAGCTGTTTTTT CASAEDGELFF
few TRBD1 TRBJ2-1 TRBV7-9 TGTGCCAGCAGCTTACTGGGGACAGGCGTCTACAATGAGCAGTTCTTC CASSLLGTGVYNEQFF
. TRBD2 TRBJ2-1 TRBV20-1 TGCAGTGCCCCTATTGGAGCGGGGAGGAATAGGCAGTTCTTC CSAPIGAGRNRQFF
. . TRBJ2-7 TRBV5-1 TGCGCCAGCAGCTCGGACTGGACTGCCTCCTACGAGCAGTACTTC CASSSDWTASYEQYF
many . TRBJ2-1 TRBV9 TGTGCCAGCAGCGTTCTGGACAATGAGCAGTTCTTC CASSVLDNEQFF
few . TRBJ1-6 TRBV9 TGTGCCAGCAGCGAAAATACAGAAACTAATTCACCCCTCCACTTT CASSENTETNSPLHF
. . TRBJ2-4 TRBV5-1 TGCGCCAGCAGCTTGGGCCTAGCTAGGAGGGGCACCAAAAACATTCAGTACTTC CASSLGLARRGTKNIQYF
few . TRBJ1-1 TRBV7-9 TGTGCCAGCGGTTCAGCTTACCGTTTAGGGGTCACTGAAGCTTTCTTT CASGSAYRLGVTEAFF
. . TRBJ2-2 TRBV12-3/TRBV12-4 TGTGCCAGCAGAGCGGGACAACCAGTTGCCGGGGAGCTGTTTTTT CASRAGQPVAGELFF
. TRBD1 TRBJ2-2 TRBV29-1 TGCAGCGTTGAGTCGCCCGGGACAGGGGGTCGCACCGGGGAGCTGTTTTTT CSVESPGTGGRTGELFF
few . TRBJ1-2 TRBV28 TGTGCCAGCAGTCCCGTAGACAATAAGCTCTATGGCTACACCTTC CASSPVDNKLYGYTF
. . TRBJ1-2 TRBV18 TGTGCCAGCTCGTTCCGGCCTCCCTATGGCTACACCTTC CASSFRPPYGYTF
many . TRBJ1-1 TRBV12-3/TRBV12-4 TGTGCCAGCAGACCCCCGGGAGACACTGAAGCTTTCTTT CASRPPGDTEAFF
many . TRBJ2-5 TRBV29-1 TGCAGCGTTGAAGAAGGGAAAGGCGGCCAAGAGACCCAGTACTTC CSVEEGKGGQETQYF
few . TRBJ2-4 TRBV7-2 TGTGCCAGCAGCTCTCCCGCAGGGGTCGACATTCAGTACTTC CASSSPAGVDIQYF
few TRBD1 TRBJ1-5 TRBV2 TGTGCCAGCAGCAGGGGGTCGTGGAGTCAGCCCCAGCATTTT CASSRGSWSQPQHF
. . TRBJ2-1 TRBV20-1 TGCAGTGCTAGAGGCGCAGGGGTTGAGCAGTTCTTC CSARGAGVEQFF
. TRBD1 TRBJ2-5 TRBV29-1 TGCAGCGTTGACCTAAGACAGGGACGCGAGACCCAGTACTTC CSVDLRQGRETQYF
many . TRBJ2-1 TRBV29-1 TGCAGCGTTGAGTACCGTTACTCCTACAATGAGCAGTTCTTC CSVEYRYSYNEQFF
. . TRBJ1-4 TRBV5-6 TGTGCCAGCAGCTTGAGTCTGGGGAATGAAAAACTGTTTTTT CASSLSLGNEKLFF
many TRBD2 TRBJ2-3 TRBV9 TGTGCCAGCAGCGTAGATGGCGGGGGGATCGATACGCAGTATTTT CASSVDGGGIDTQYF
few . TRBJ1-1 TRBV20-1 TGCAGTGCTAGAGATATACGGGGGCTAGCCGAAGCTTTCTTT CSARDIRGLAEAFF
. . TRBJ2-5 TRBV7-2 TGTGCCAGCAGCTTGGGGACTCAAGAGACCCGGTACTTC CASSLGTQETRYF
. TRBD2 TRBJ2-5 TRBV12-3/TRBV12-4 TGTGCCAGCAGTTTCACTAGCGGGGGGTATAAAGCGAGAGAGACCCAGTACTTC CASSFTSGGYKARETQYF
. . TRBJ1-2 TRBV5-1 TGCGCCAGCAGCTTGGATGGGGAGCCCCCTGACACCTTC CASSLDGEPPDTF
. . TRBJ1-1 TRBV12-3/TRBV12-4 TGTGCCAGCACCGAAACGGGTGCGAACACTGAAGCTTTCTTT CASTETGANTEAFF
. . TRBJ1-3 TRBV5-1 TGCGCCAGCAGCTTGGGCCCTTGGGAGGGCTCTGGAAACACCATATATTTT CASSLGPWEGSGNTIYF
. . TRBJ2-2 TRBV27 TGTGCCAGCAGGTGGTTGGGGGAGCTGTTTTTT CASRWLGELFF
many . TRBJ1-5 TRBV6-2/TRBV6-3 TGTGCCAGCAGGCGATTGAATCAGCCCCAGCATTTT CASRRLNQPQHF
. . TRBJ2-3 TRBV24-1 TGTGCCACCAGTGACCCGACCACATCAGATACGCAGTATTTT CATSDPTTSDTQYF
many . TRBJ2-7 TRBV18 TGTGCCAGCTGTGAGAGTGAGGGTCTTGAGCAGTACTTC CASCESEGLEQYF
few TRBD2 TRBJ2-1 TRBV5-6 TGTGCCAGCAGCTTAAGGAGCGGGGGGGCAGCTGAGCAGTTCTTC CASSLRSGGAAEQFF
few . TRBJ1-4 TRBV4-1 TGCGCCAGCAGCCAAAGGGTGTGGACAGCAACTAATGAAAAACTGTTTTTT CASSQRVWTATNEKLFF
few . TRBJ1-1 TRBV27 TGTGCCAGCAGTTCGAGCCCCCCGGTGAACACTGAAGCTTTCTTT CASSSSPPVNTEAFF
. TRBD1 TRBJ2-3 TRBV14 TGTGCCAGCAGCCCATCGACAGGGGCGGCAGATACGCAGTATTTT CASSPSTGAADTQYF
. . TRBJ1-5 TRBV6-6 TGTGCCAGCAGTTACTCGAAAGGGGCAGGGAACCAGCCCCAGCATTTT CASSYSKGAGNQPQHF
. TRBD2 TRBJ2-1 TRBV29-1 TGCAGCGGTCAAGCGGGAGCGCTTGGCGATGAGCAGTTCTTC CSGQAGALGDEQFF
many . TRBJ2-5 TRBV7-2 TGTGCCAGCAGCCCCCCGTCTAAAGAGACCCAGTACTTC CASSPPSKETQYF
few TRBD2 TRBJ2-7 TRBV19 TGTGCCTGTAGTATTGGGACTAGCGGGAGGTACGAGCAGTACTTC CACSIGTSGRYEQYF
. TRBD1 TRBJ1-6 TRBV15 TGTGCCACCAGCAGAGCGGGACAGTCTGGTCCACCCCTCCACTTT CATSRAGQSGPPLHF
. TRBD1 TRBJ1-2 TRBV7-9 TGTGCCAGCAGAGAGGGGGCAGGCTACACCTTC CASREGAGYTF
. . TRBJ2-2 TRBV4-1 TGCGCCAGCAGCCAGCGAGACGGGGAGCTGTTTTTT CASSQRDGELFF
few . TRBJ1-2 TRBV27 TGTGCCAGCCGCATGGGGGGGCCGGATGGCTACACCTTC CASRMGGPDGYTF
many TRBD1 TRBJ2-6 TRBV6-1 TGTGCCAGCAGCACCGGGACAGGTCGCCTGGGGGGGGCCAACGTCCTGACTTTC CASSTGTGRLGGANVLTF
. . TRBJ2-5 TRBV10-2 TGCGCCAGCCGGACCATAAGCGAGCTCCGTGGGGAGACCCAGTACTTC CASRTISELRGETQYF
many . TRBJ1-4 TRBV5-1 TGCGCCAGCAGCTTGGACAGCACTAATGAAAAACTGTTTTTT CASSLDSTNEKLFF